Below, 16 T cell receptor beta chains from the same sample are listed, as sequenced in a study of patients and donors after allogeneic stem cell transplantation. TCRdb called the RT-PCR reads again in MiXCR, with one record for every CDR3 protein. This sample yields tens of thousands of distinct CDR3 sequences, of which 48% are seen a single time; roughly three fifths belongs to the top ten. Source material: blood, either unsorted or a sorted T cell fraction (not recorded which). The receptors derive from a human donor who was either an allogeneic HSCT recipient or a stem cell or donor lymphocyte infusion donor (not recorded which). It is not recorded whose cells these are; they may come from a transplant donor.

On this clonotype itself: The junction differs from germline at one of its ends, possibly a read error. The CDR3 loop reads CASSEWYGGRAF. The DNA of the CDR3 is TGTGCCAGCAGTGAATGGTACGGCGGCAGGGCTTTT. The rearrangement joins TRBV2 to TRBJ1-3, with D maybe TRBD1 (5 bases). CDR1 SNHLY and CDR2 FYNNEI come from the germline V gene. The CDR3 runs 12 residues.

This clonotype showed up just a few times. This chain links TRBV25-1 with TRBJ1-4, with D possibly being TRBD1 (6 bases). V lost 3 bases to trimming and J lost 2 bases, with 13 bases between them. This CDR3 region has 16 residues. Germline CDR1 and CDR2: MGHDK and SYGVNS. This CDR3 is CASSDATGSTNEKLFF. As DNA, the CDR3 is TGTGCCAGCAGTGATGCCACAGGGTCGACTAATGAAAAACTGTTTTTT. Combining the CDR3 with reference TRBV25-1 and TRBJ1-4 gives the whole variable domain EADIYQTPRYLVIGTGKKITLECSQTMGHDKMYWYQQDPGMELHLIHYSYGVNSTEKGDLSSESTVSRIRTEHFPLTLESARPSHTSQYLCASSDATGSTNEKLFFGSGTQLSVL.

This chain connects TRBV10-3 to TRBJ2-1; the D call may be TRBD1 or TRBD2 (5 bases each). CDR3 length: 11 residues. V was clipped by 8 bases and J by 7 bases, with 9 bases between them. CDR1 is ENHRY, CDR2 SYGVKD, per germline. The CDR3 is CAIGTGNEQFF. DNA for the CDR3: TGTGCCATCGGGACGGGGAATGAGCAGTTCTTC.

This clonotype was observed a few times. The chain has TRBV27 and TRBJ1-1; tentative D call: TRBD1 (6 bases). V gave up 1 base and J gave up 11 bases, with 14 bases separating them. Germline V CDR1 and CDR2: MNHEY, SMNVEV (reference sequence). The CDR3 has 13 amino acids. The CDR3 sequence is CASSLYPGGTAFF. Written as DNA, the CDR3 is TGTGCCAGCAGTTTATACCCGGGGGGCACCGCTTTCTTT.

For this clonotype: One junction end does not reproduce the germline sequence, and a read error may be involved. V usage is TRBV7-7 and J usage is TRBJ2-1; D remains unclear. Germline V gene sequence: CDR1 SSHAT, CDR2 FNYEAQ (reference sequence). This CDR3 is 13 amino acids long. This CDR3 reads CASSPLDVVRQFF. The CDR3 nucleotides read TGTGCTAGCAGCCCGCTAGACGTCGTCCGGCAGTTCTTC.

This clonotype appeared a few times. The chain links TRBV25-1 to TRBJ1-1; D is unclear. Germline CDR1 is MGHDK and CDR2 is SYGVNS. Trimming pared 4 bases from V and 3 bases from J, leaving 6 bases between. The CDR3 loop spans 12 amino acids. The CDR3 coding sequence is TGTGCCAGCAGTGTTTCTCACACTGAAGCTTTCTTT. This sequence encodes CASSVSHTEAFF.

The DNA of the CDR3 is TGTGCCAGCAGCCCCATAGATGGGGCCGAAGAGACCCAGTACTTC. This sequence encodes CASSPIDGAEETQYF. V gene TRBV11-2 combines with J gene TRBJ2-5; the D gene is possibly TRBD1 (5 bases). The CDR3 length is 15 residues. With 5 bases removed from V and 3 bases from J, the gap between germline ends came to 16 bases. Germline CDR1 SGHAT, CDR2 FQNNGV.

The V and J genes are TRBV29-1 and TRBJ1-1, with D perhaps TRBD1 (5 bases). The CDR3 extends over 15 amino acids. Germline assignment: CDR1 SQVTM and CDR2 ANQGSEA. V lost 6 bases and J 2 bases, leaving 19 bases between the germline ends. CDR3 protein: CSVKRATDPNTEAFF. The CDR3 nucleotides read TGCAGCGTGAAAAGAGCGACAGACCCCAACACTGAAGCTTTCTTT.

This clonotype showed up just a few times. The V and J genes are TRBV7-9 and TRBJ1-5; D gene unclear. V was trimmed by 8 bases and J by 2 bases, leaving 7 bases between them. The CDR3 has 12 amino acids. Germline CDR1 SEHNR, CDR2 FQNEAQ (reference sequence). The CDR3, as DNA: TGTGCCAGCCAAACAGGCAATCAGCCCCAGCATTTT. This translates into CASQTGNQPQHF.

In nucleotides, the CDR3 is TGCAGTGCTATATCCCAGATCGGGAATGAGCAGTTCTTC. Translating gives CSAISQIGNEQFF. The rearrangement uses TRBV20-1 and TRBJ2-1; D is undetermined. Trimming removed 4 bases from V and 7 bases from J, with 14 bases in between. In germline, CDR1 is DFQATT, CDR2 SNEGSKA (reference sequence). The CDR3 contains 13 residues.

The gene calls are TRBV14 and TRBJ1-2; 9 bases agree with TRBD1. The V and J ends lost 4 bases and 6 bases, in that order; junction bases with no gene match: 3. The CDR3 is made up of 13 amino acids. Germline-derived CDR1 and CDR2 are SGHDN and FVKESK. CDR3 in DNA: TGTGCCAGCAGCCCTCGGACAGGGGATGGCTACACCTTC. Its translation: CASSPRTGDGYTF.

This chain uses TRBV29-1 with TRBJ1-2; D unclear. The germline V gene encodes CDR1 SQVTM and CDR2 ANQGSEA. Trimming took 5 bases from V and 5 from J, leaving 15 bases between them. This CDR3 is 13 amino acids long. CDR3: CSVPGGAEYGYTF. The CDR3 DNA reads as TGCAGCGTTCCCGGCGGAGCAGAATATGGCTACACCTTC.

The chain carries TRBV29-1 and TRBJ2-6; no reliable D call. Germline CDR1 is SQVTM and CDR2 is ANQGSEA. The CDR3 covers 12 residues. V gave up 2 bases and J gave up 1 base, with 0 bases separating them. As DNA, the CDR3 is TGCAGCGTTGAATCTGGGGCCAACGTCCTGACTTTC. It is translated as CSVESGANVLTF.

The chain links TRBV27 to TRBJ2-1, with 9 nucleotides matching TRBD2. The CDR3 spans 16 residues. Germline values: CDR1 MNHEY, CDR2 SMNVEV (reference sequence). The V segment lost 5 bases and the J segment 7 bases; nucleotides outside the gene matches: 12. CDR3 in amino acids: CASSLAGTSMGNEQFF. Written as DNA, the CDR3 is TGTGCCAGCAGTCTAGCCGGGACTAGCATGGGGAATGAGCAGTTCTTC.

V usage is TRBV5-1 and J usage is TRBJ1-1, with a weak D call TRBD1 (6 bases). CDR1 and CDR2 (germline): SGHRS, YFSETQ. V was cut by 0 bases and J by 4 bases, with 13 bases left in between. The CDR3 sequence is 15 residues long. CDR3 loop: CASSLATGWITEAFF. DNA of the CDR3: TGCGCCAGCAGCTTGGCCACAGGGTGGATCACTGAAGCTTTCTTT.

The chain is built from TRBV2 and TRBJ1-3, with TRBD1 matching over 7 bases. The CDR3 has 15 amino acids. The germline gives CDR1 SNHLY, CDR2 FYNNEI. V dropped 7 bases and J dropped 0; count of bases not matched to a gene: 6. CDR3 DNA: TGTGCCAGCACTTCGACAGGGAGCTCTGGAAACACCATATATTTT. Protein: CASTSTGSSGNTIYF.